Listed here is a single T cell receptor (beta chain). The germline V gene has CDR1 SGHRS and CDR2 YFSETQ. The CDR3 is 14 residues long. Trimming took off 8 bases at V and 0 bases at J, with 11 bases between the two ends. This entry belongs to a study of cytomegalovirus exposure and HLA in healthy donors. As for the study in general: An analysis done earlier identified some 120 million unique TCR beta sequences from 190 million or so T cells. Genotyping showed around 81% of 300 to 450 donors falling in the Caucasian-associated ancestry cluster.

PCR used 60 Vbeta primers and 13 Jbeta primers. Profiled with immunoSEQ multiplex PCR; TCRdb holds only in-frame clones, not every one. The data hold 200,000 or so clones, with more than 65% observed a single time. The specimen sequenced was PBMCs. The V call is TRBV5-1, the J call TRBJ1-4, with D uncertain. This TCR was recovered from a man aged 18 to 30 in good health and CMV-seronegative. The CDR3: CASSSTATNEKLFF. CDR3 coding DNA: TGCGCCAGTTCCTCTACTGCAACTAATGAAAAACTGTTTTTT.